The entry below describes one TCR beta chain. Co-extraction yielded RNA and DNA from 20-30 mg of unsorted bulk tissue. These data belong to a study of tumor-infiltrating lymphocytes in primary liver carcinoma. With 400 to 550 ng total RNA as template and a constant-region primer, TCR beta cDNA was made. Researchers made the TCR beta libraries by running three nested multiplex PCR rounds with slightly modified ARM-PCR. The study ran its first two PCR rounds for roughly 11 cycles each, using TRBV1-TRBV30 forward primers and a C-beta reverse primer. Each CDR3 protein gets one entry after TCRdb re-called the multiplex PCR reads with MiXCR. Among approximately 190,000 distinct CDR3 sequences listed, over 80% were seen once. CDR1 and CDR2 (germline): SGHAT, FQDESV (reference sequence). The CDR3 has 14 residues.

Sequencing was performed on tumor tissue from primary liver carcinoma. The J gene is TRBJ2-7, the V gene TRBV11-1; TRBD1 aligns across 8 bases. The sequence came from a man in his forties with primary liver carcinoma and hepatitis B virus infection. CDR3 nucleotides: TGTGTCATCAGCATTGGGACAGGACTCTACGAGCAGTACTTC. This gives the protein CVISIGTGLYEQYF.